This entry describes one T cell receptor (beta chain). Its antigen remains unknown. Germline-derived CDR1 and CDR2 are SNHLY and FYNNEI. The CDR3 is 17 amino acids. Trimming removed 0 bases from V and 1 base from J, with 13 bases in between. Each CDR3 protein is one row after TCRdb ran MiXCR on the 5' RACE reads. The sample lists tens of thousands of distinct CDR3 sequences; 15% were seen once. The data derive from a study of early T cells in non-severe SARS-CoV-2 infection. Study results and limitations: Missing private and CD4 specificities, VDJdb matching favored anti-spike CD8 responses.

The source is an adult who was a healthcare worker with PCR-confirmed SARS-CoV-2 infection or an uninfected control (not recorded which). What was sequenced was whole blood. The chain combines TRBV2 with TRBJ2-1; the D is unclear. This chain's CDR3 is CASSEALLSESYNEQFF. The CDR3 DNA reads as TGTGCCAGCAGTGAAGCGCTTCTGTCGGAGTCCTACAATGAGCAGTTCTTC.